A selection of T cell receptor beta chains follows, all from one sample in a study of CD8 T cells in ankylosing spondylitis. TCRdb reanalysed the 5' RACE reads using MiXCR and keeps one entry per CDR3 protein. The sample lists 300,000 to 400,000 distinct CDR3 sequences; around a tenth were seen once. Specimen: blood, either unsorted or a sorted T cell fraction (not recorded which). Source of these receptors: a female donor with ankylosing spondylitis or in good health (not recorded which). Each CDR3 is given with its conserved first and last residue. D genes are given only for firm matches. Some rows mark clone size as missing; the rest say once, few, many or name a class of expanded clone.

j_call v_call clone_size d_call cdr3_nt cdr3_aa
TRBJ2-3 TRBV20-1 NA TRBD2 TGCAGTGCTAGAGATTTACCGGGACTAAGCCCCACAGATACGCAGTATTTT CSARDLPGLSPTDTQYF
TRBJ2-7 TRBV20-1 NA NA TGCAGTGCTAGACCCCACGGGGCGGTCGAGCAGTACTTC CSARPHGAVEQYF
TRBJ1-1 TRBV5-1 many NA TGCGCCAGCAGCTTGTCTGTTGTGTCCACTGAAGCTTTCTTT CASSLSVVSTEAFF
TRBJ2-1 TRBV25-1 few TRBD2 TGTGCCAGCTCTCAGAGCGGGAGTTACAATGAGCAGTTCTTC CASSQSGSYNEQFF
TRBJ2-1 TRBV4-1 NA NA TGCGCCAGCAGCCAAGAAGGGGCAGGGAAGAATGAGCAGTTCTTC CASSQEGAGKNEQFF
TRBJ2-3 TRBV3-1 few NA TGTGCCAGCAGCCTTCGGACTGCCACAGATACGCAGTATTTT CASSLRTATDTQYF
TRBJ1-5 TRBV12-3/TRBV12-4 many TRBD1 TGTGCCAGCAGTTTGAAACAGGGGAGCCAGCCCCAGCATTTT CASSLKQGSQPQHF
TRBJ2-2 TRBV10-2 few TRBD2 TGCGCCAGCAGTGAACGTTATAGCGGGAGAAGGGACGGGGAGCTGTTTTTT CASSERYSGRRDGELFF
TRBJ2-1 TRBV28 few NA TGTGCCAGCCTCAGCAATGAGCAGTTCTTC CASLSNEQFF
TRBJ2-7 TRBV4-3 NA NA TGCGCCAGCAGCCTAACTGTGGCGCACGAGCAGTACTTC CASSLTVAHEQYF
TRBJ2-2 TRBV24-1 many TRBD1 TGTGCCACCAGTGACCCATTCGGGACAGGGAAGAACACCGGGGAGCTGTTTTTT CATSDPFGTGKNTGELFF
TRBJ1-5 TRBV12-3/TRBV12-4 few NA TGTGCCAGCAGTTTTCAGGGCCGCAATCAGCCCCAGCATTTT CASSFQGRNQPQHF
TRBJ2-7 TRBV7-9 few TRBD1 TGTGCCAGCAGCTTAACGGTCGCTCGACAGGGGGCCTACGAGCAGTACTTC CASSLTVARQGAYEQYF
TRBJ2-7 TRBV28 NA TRBD1 TGTGCCAGCACCCTGGGACAGGGGATTACCTACGAGCAGTACTTC CASTLGQGITYEQYF
TRBJ2-7 TRBV20-1 few NA TGCAGCTTTTTCCGGGACGCGGTGGAGCAGTACTTC CSFFRDAVEQYF
TRBJ2-7 TRBV20-1 NA TRBD1 TGCAGTGCTAGAGACACCGGGACAGGGGTTCCCCCCGGCGAGCAGTACTTC CSARDTGTGVPPGEQYF
TRBJ1-5 TRBV2 few NA TGTGCCAGCAGTGATAGGCGCAACAATCAGCCCCAGCATTTT CASSDRRNNQPQHF
TRBJ2-1 TRBV20-1 many TRBD1 TGCAGTGCTAGAGCAGCAGGGGGCCCGATCAATGAGCAGTTCTTC CSARAAGGPINEQFF
TRBJ2-1 TRBV29-1 many TRBD2 TGCAGCGTCCAGGAGGCGGGAGGCCGCTCCTACAATGAGCAGTTCTTC CSVQEAGGRSYNEQFF
TRBJ1-1 TRBV12-3/TRBV12-4 many NA TGTGCCAGCAGTTCGGGGGCCGGGGCTTCTGAAGCTTTCTTT CASSSGAGASEAFF
TRBJ2-2 TRBV7-2 many TRBD2 TGTGCCAGCAGTCCGCAGCCGGGACTAGCTTCCGGGGAGCTGTTTTTT CASSPQPGLASGELFF
TRBJ1-5 TRBV12-3/TRBV12-4 many NA TGTGCCAGCAGTTCCCAAGTGGGGGGATCTCAGCCCCAGCATTTT CASSSQVGGSQPQHF
TRBJ2-5 TRBV14 NA TRBD2 TGTGCCAGCTGCCAAGATTATTCGACTAGCGGGCTCCAAGAGACCCAGTACTTC CASCQDYSTSGLQETQYF
TRBJ2-3 TRBV20-1 many NA TGCAGTGCTAGACCCCGGACAGTTGTCATAGATACGCAGTATTTT CSARPRTVVIDTQYF
TRBJ2-3 TRBV28 many TRBD2 TGTGCCAGCAGAATTAGCGGGAGGGCGGCAGATACGCAGTATTTT CASRISGRAADTQYF
TRBJ1-1 TRBV29-1 NA NA TGCAGCGTTGCTTGGACAGAAGCTTTCTTT CSVAWTEAFF
TRBJ2-2 TRBV12-3/TRBV12-4 NA NA TGTGCCAGCAGTCCAGACACCACCGGGGAGCTGTTTTTT CASSPDTTGELFF
TRBJ1-4 TRBV5-4 NA NA TGTGCCAGCAGCTTGGTTGGAGGGGCTAATGAAAAACTGTTTTTT CASSLVGGANEKLFF
TRBJ2-3 TRBV20-1 many NA TGCAGTGCCCCTCTGGCTAGCAGGGCGCAGTATTTT CSAPLASRAQYF
TRBJ1-2 TRBV5-1 many NA TGCGCCAGCAGCACTGACAGGATCTATGGCTACACCTTC CASSTDRIYGYTF
TRBJ1-5 TRBV20-1 many TRBD1 TGCAGTGCCCCATTCATACAGGGGAATCAGCCCCAGCATTTT CSAPFIQGNQPQHF
TRBJ2-4 TRBV20-1 many NA TGCAGTGCCCTGAGCGGTCCTATCGCCAAAAACATTCAGTACTTC CSALSGPIAKNIQYF
TRBJ2-7 TRBV5-1 few TRBD1 TGCGCCAGCAGCCCGGGACAGCGGACCTACGAGCAGTACTTC CASSPGQRTYEQYF
TRBJ1-1 TRBV20-1 many TRBD1 TGCAGTGCTAGAGGGGTAGACAGGGTGAGCACTGAAGCTTTCTTT CSARGVDRVSTEAFF
TRBJ1-3 TRBV20-1 NA NA TGCAGTGCTATCTTGGGGAGCTCTGGAAACACCATATATTTT CSAILGSSGNTIYF
TRBJ1-2 TRBV30 NA NA TGTGCCTGGAGTGTAGATAGGGCAGCAACCTATGGCTACACCTTC CAWSVDRAATYGYTF
TRBJ2-7 TRBV20-1 many TRBD2 TGCAGTGCCCGGACTAGCGACACCTCCTACGAGCAGTACTTC CSARTSDTSYEQYF
TRBJ2-5 TRBV20-1 many NA TGCGCTGGACTCGAAGAGACCCAGTACTTC CAGLEETQYF
TRBJ2-1 TRBV20-1 NA NA TGCAGTGCTAGAGATTTTCAAGCGGGCCCCCGGGACAATGAGCAGTTCTTC CSARDFQAGPRDNEQFF
TRBJ2-1 TRBV10-3 many NA TGTGCCATCAGTGAGTTTGGCAATGAGCAGTTCTTC CAISEFGNEQFF
TRBJ2-3 TRBV20-1 many TRBD2 TGCAGTGCTAGAGGGGGTAGCGGGATCTACACAGATACGCAGTATTTT CSARGGSGIYTDTQYF
TRBJ1-5 TRBV5-6 few NA TGTGCCAGCAGCTCCCTCAATAGCAATCAGCCCCAGCATTTT CASSSLNSNQPQHF
TRBJ2-3 TRBV7-9 few TRBD2 TGTGCCAGCAGCTTCTCTAGCGGGATTCCTAACACAGATACGCAGTATTTT CASSFSSGIPNTDTQYF
TRBJ2-5 TRBV10-3 few NA TGTGCCATCAGTGAGCCTAGAGAGACCCAGTACTTC CAISEPRETQYF
TRBJ2-4 TRBV20-1 few TRBD2 TGCAGTGCTACAGGACTAGCCGACATTCAGTACTTC CSATGLADIQYF
TRBJ2-3 TRBV20-1 many TRBD2 TGCAGTGCTGCCAGCGGGGGGGCCGATGCGCAGTATTTT CSAASGGADAQYF
TRBJ2-7 TRBV5-1 many NA TGTGCCAGCAGTTTAGCAGGGAACTACGAGCAGTACTTC CASSLAGNYEQYF
TRBJ2-2 TRBV5-1 many NA TGCGCCAGCAGCTTGGTTGGGGACGGCACCGGGGAGCTGTTTTTT CASSLVGDGTGELFF
TRBJ2-5 TRBV12-3/TRBV12-4 many TRBD1 TGTGCCAGCAGCATCGGGACAGACCAAGAGACCCAGTACTTC CASSIGTDQETQYF
TRBJ2-3 TRBV20-1 many TRBD1 TGCAGTGCTAGTTTCCAGGGGGTGGGTACGCAGTATTTT CSASFQGVGTQYF
TRBJ2-2 TRBV12-3/TRBV12-4 NA NA TGTGCCAGCAGTCCCCTCCGGACGGCCGGGGAGCTGTTTTTT CASSPLRTAGELFF
TRBJ2-5 TRBV20-1 many NA TGCAGTGCCCTCCTCGGGGCTTCGCAAGAGACCCAGTACTTC CSALLGASQETQYF
TRBJ2-7 TRBV20-1 many NA TGCAGTGCTAGGCGACAAGACTACGAGCAGTACTTC CSARRQDYEQYF
TRBJ1-1 TRBV18 NA TRBD1 TGTGCCAGCTCACCAAGGGCCTCAGGGGGGATGGGGACTGAAGCTTTCTTT CASSPRASGGMGTEAFF
TRBJ2-1 TRBV5-5 NA TRBD1 TGTGCCAGCAGCTTGGAACAGGGGTACTACAATGGTGAGCAGTTCTTC CASSLEQGYYNGEQFF
TRBJ2-3 TRBV7-2 many NA TGTGCCAGCAGCTTAGCCCCCCCTTCCCTAACCACAGATACGCAGTATTTT CASSLAPPSLTTDTQYF
TRBJ2-7 TRBV5-1 NA TRBD2 TGCGCCAGCAGCTTGGCTAGCGGGGGTACCTACGAGCAGTACTTC CASSLASGGTYEQYF
TRBJ2-2 TRBV20-1 many TRBD1 TGCAGTGCCCCGGACAGGAGGAACACCGGGGAGCTGTTTTTT CSAPDRRNTGELFF
TRBJ2-2 TRBV12-3/TRBV12-4 NA NA TGTGCCAGCAGTTTTGCGTCAAGCGACACCGGGGAGCTGTTTTTT CASSFASSDTGELFF